This T cell receptor (beta chain) was captured by sequencing in a study of graft-versus-host responses after intestinal transplantation. Study findings and constraints: In patients with graft-donor T cell macrochimerism, allograft graft-versus-host to host-versus-graft clonal ratios were high.

The CDR3 length is 14 residues. Trimming cost V 1 base and J 4 bases, with 10 bases left between them. Germline CDR1 and CDR2: SGHVS and FNYEAQ. Responders (approximately 200,000, CFSE-labeled) met approximately 200,000 stimulators that were irradiated and violet-dye-labeled. CD4 and CD8 responders that proliferated in the reaction were FACS-sorted. This table comes from immunoSEQ multiplex PCR, and its TCRdb copy is limited to in-frame clones, with some not included. The data contain over 8,500 clones, 25% to 30% of them singletons. The receptor was derived from a human patient who received an intestinal transplant. The V and J genes are TRBV7-6 and TRBJ1-1; possibly TRBD1 for D (5 bases). Sequenced material: alloreactive CD8+ T cells from a mixed lymphocyte reaction culture, taken before intestinal transplant. Stated subset: CFSE-low proliferating T cells sorted from approximately six-day pre-transplant mixed lymphocyte reaction (GvH or HvG direction). The CDR3 region has the DNA TGTGCCAGCAGCTTAGGAACCCAGGGCACTGAAGCTTTCTTT. Translating it yields CASSLGTQGTEAFF.